This T cell receptor (beta chain) was identified during a study of T cell repertoires in cytomegalovirus infection. Study-level information: In the study, CMV epitopes included recently identified HLA-C-restricted and well-studied HLA-B-restricted ones. An indication of both CMV infection and matching HLA type came from public TCR beta signatures. Findings of the study overall: Accumulated public TCR beta family frequency recognized individuals carrying CMV together with the relevant HLA.

The CDR3 extends over 15 amino acids. Germline CDR1 and CDR2: SGHKS and YYEKEE (reference sequence). The junction had 5 bases not matched to a gene; V was cut back by 0 bases and J by 7 bases. Via MiXCR, TCRdb re-called the reads, giving one row per CDR3 protein. The repertoire has hundreds of thousands of distinct CDR3 sequences, 42% of them found once; the top ten carry around two fifths. This clonotype was observed a few times. Its antigen remains unidentified. The chain combines TRBV5-5 with TRBJ2-1, with TRBD2 matching 9 bases. The source was cultured PBMCs, collected from culture after CMV antigen stimulation. The source of this sequence is a human donor in good health (CMV status not recorded). Some clones in this sample may be carry-over from other donors' samples. The CDR3 bases are TGTGCCAGCAGCTTGGTTCTAGCGGGGCCTAATGAGCAGTTCTTC. It yields the protein CASSLVLAGPNEQFF.